The entry below gives a single T cell receptor (beta chain) sequence along with its context. Its antigen remains unidentified. Nothing much larger sits one base from this clone, and base qualities are not available. The sample's time point label, decoded: baseline before first vaccination. The vaccinee samples were drawn from two UK trials, COV001 and COV002, one of which was a single-blind randomized controlled phase 2/3 trial testing AZD1222 (ChAdOx1 nCoV-19) in healthy adults. Trial participant PBMC samples were collected at day 0 and day 28 after the second dose for TCRbeta chain sequencing. The sample belongs to a study of T cell responses to AZD1222 COVID-19 vaccine (dated by TCRdb to the early 2020s). A note on the overall study: Because spike-specific TCR depth and breadth did not differ between the two schedules, AZD1222 recipients who got a second dose at roughly 4 weeks were pooled with those who got a second dose at roughly 12 weeks. Trial participants were enrolled by age into 18-55, 56-69 and 70-plus year subgroups, with approximately 160, 26 and 62 TCR-sequenced participants respectively. A total of 230 to 250 trial participants underwent TCR sequencing, of whom 200 to 220 received two doses of AZD1222 and some 25 received two doses of the MenACWY control vaccine. Summary of the overall study and its limitations: Because no samples from the day 14 peak response were available, repertoires could be characterized only after the peak T cell response. In the small 56-69-year group, the increase in depth fell short of significance, most likely because of low power. Conclusions about previously exposed vaccinees were limited because only 5 or 6 AZD1222 recipients were SARS-CoV-2 seropositive at baseline. Participants were mostly white British and included more females than males, and it was suggested by the authors that clonal diversity may have been underestimated. Reportedly, almost half of the unique spike-specific TCRs recognized epitopes lying outside the regions that are mutated in the B.1.351 and B.1.1.7 variants. After two AZD1222 doses, spike-specific TCR breadth and depth were significantly higher than at day 0 and than in MenACWY recipients. The whole spike protein was spanned by vaccine-associated CD4 TCRs, and dominant responses were seen in regions 160-218 and 743-854.

The germline V gene supplies CDR1 MGHDK and CDR2 SYGVNS. The CDR3 goes from the cysteine to the phenylalanine over 17 residues. Only the CDR3 DNA is retained, 51 bases long and in frame from the first base. Trimming takes 3 bases off V and 1 base off J; junction bases not matched to a gene: 7. The CDR3 regions of human TCRbeta chains were subjected to immunosequencing. As for the authors' bioinformatics: TCRs in the repertoires were compared against a reference library of SARS-CoV-2-specific TCRs that had been generated with the MIRA antigen-specificity platform. Breadth was defined as the fraction of unique TCRs that were SARS-CoV-2-associated. Depth was defined as the fraction of total T cells that were SARS-CoV-2-associated. Using the MIRA data, every spike-specific TCR was mapped to the spike region that the TCR reacted to and assigned to either a CD4 or a CD8 class. Log10-transformed breadth and depth values were compared by one-way ANOVA with Sidak's multiple comparisons tests. What TCRdb holds here is the immuneACCESS table cut down to in-frame rearrangements. Part of the clones is not present; checked against another copy, under half of the missing clones reflect an unresolved V gene, and the others are unexplained. The DNA gave D and trimming, while V, J and clone size come from that table. In this sample the table shows 100,000 to 150,000 clones, about 90% of which occur a single time. The leading ten clones occupy approximately 9.2% of the sample.

The rearrangement joined TRBV25-1 to TRBJ2-1; 9 nucleotides in the junction match TRBD2. The sequence derives from an adult in good health. The source was peripheral blood, collected on day 0 of AZD1222 vaccination. The CDR3 here reads CASSDGAGGPSYNEQFF. The sequenced DNA is TGTGCCAGCAGTGATGGGGCGGGAGGGCCTTCCTACAATGAGCAGTTCTTC. Where the CDR3 stops, the reference TRBV25-1 and TRBJ2-1 genes take over; the full variable domain is EADIYQTPRYLVIGTGKKITLECSQTMGHDKMYWYQQDPGMELHLIHYSYGVNSTEKGDLSSESTVSRIRTEHFPLTLESARPSHTSQYLCASSDGAGGPSYNEQFFGPGTRLTVL.